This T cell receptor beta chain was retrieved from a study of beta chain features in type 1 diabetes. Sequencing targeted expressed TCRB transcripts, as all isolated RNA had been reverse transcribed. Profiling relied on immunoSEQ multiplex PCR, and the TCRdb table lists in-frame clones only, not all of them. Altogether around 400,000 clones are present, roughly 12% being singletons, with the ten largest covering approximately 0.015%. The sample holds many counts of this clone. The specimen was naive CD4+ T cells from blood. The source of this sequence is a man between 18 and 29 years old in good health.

The CDR3 DNA sequence: TGCGCCAGCAGCCGCCGGGAGACCGGGGAGCTGTTTTTT. Amino acid sequence: CASSRRETGELFF. The rearrangement links TRBV4-3 to TRBJ2-2, with D possibly being TRBD2 (6 bases). CDR3 length equals 13 residues. Germline values: CDR1 LGHNA, CDR2 YSLEER. V lost 4 bases and J 5 bases, leaving 8 bases between the germline ends.